This passage covers 16 T cell receptor beta chains from one sample sequenced in a study of blood T cell repertoires in COVID-19. Clones were sequenced by immunoSEQ multiplex PCR, and TCRdb holds only the in-frame ones, with some missing. In the table there are 110,000 or so clones, 85% to 90% of which are singletons. What was sequenced was peripheral blood. The origin of the receptors is a man in his 70s who had recovered from COVID-19.

The genes are TRBV10-3 and TRBJ2-1; 9 bases align to TRBD2. The ends lost 0 bases at V and 2 bases at J; junction bases unmatched: 2. There are 16 residues in the CDR3. Germline V gene lookup returns CDR1 ENHRY and CDR2 SYGVKD. The CDR3 sequence is CAISESPSGAYNEQFF. The DNA of the CDR3 is TGTGCCATCAGTGAGTCGCCTAGCGGGGCCTACAATGAGCAGTTCTTC.

Of note for this clone: Other DNA sequences from this sample encode an identical CDR3 as well. The J gene is TRBJ2-1, the V gene TRBV5-1, with D possibly TRBD2 on 6 matching bases. V was trimmed by 1 base and J by 5 bases, leaving 13 bases between them. Germline V gives CDR1 SGHRS, CDR2 YFSETQ. CDR3 length: 15 residues. The CDR3: CASSLIPGGDNEQFF. DNA for the CDR3: TGCGCCAGCAGCTTGATTCCGGGCGGGGACAATGAGCAGTTCTTC.

The chain links TRBV3-1 (or the pseudogene TRBV3-2) to TRBJ2-3; tentative D call: TRBD1 (5 bases). Germline lookup yields CDR1 LGHDT and CDR2 YNNKEL (reference sequence). The CDR3 runs to 16 residues. The V end lost 5 bases, the J end lost 2 bases, and 17 bases lay between the germline ends. The CDR3 is CASSKGPYSNTDTQYF. CDR3 coding DNA: TGTGCCAGCAGCAAGGGGCCGTATTCGAACACAGATACGCAGTATTTT.

The rearrangement uses TRBV5-1 and TRBJ1-4; 7 positions agree with TRBD1. Germline CDR1 SGHRS, CDR2 YFSETQ. V gave up 0 bases and J gave up 8 bases; unmatched junction bases: 4. The length of the CDR3 is 14 residues. The CDR3 sequence is CASSLEGGGEKLFF. CDR3 sequence (DNA): TGCGCCAGCAGCTTGGAAGGGGGCGGCGAAAAACTGTTTTTT.

The J gene is TRBJ2-4, the V gene TRBV9; 7 bases align to TRBD2. V shed 8 bases and J 9 bases; nucleotides not matched to a gene: 11. The CDR3 spans 13 residues. The germline gives CDR1 SGDLS, CDR2 YYNGEE. DNA for the CDR3: TGTGCCAGTTCCCCAGCGGGATTCCTCATTCAGTACTTC. It specifies CASSPAGFLIQYF.

The chain recombines TRBV29-1 with TRBJ1-1, with unresolved D. Germline assignment: CDR1 SQVTM and CDR2 ANQGSEA. The CDR3 loop spans 12 amino acids. With 6 bases removed from V and 1 base from J, the gap between germline ends came to 9 bases. The CDR3 protein is CSVAAGNTEAFF. The CDR3 DNA is TGCAGCGTCGCCGCGGGGAACACTGAAGCTTTCTTT.

The gene calls are TRBV6-5 and TRBJ1-5, with D maybe TRBD1 (6 bases). Trimming took off 5 bases at V and 7 bases at J, with 18 bases between the two ends. Germline V gene sequence: CDR1 MNHEY, CDR2 SVGAGI. The CDR3 is 15 amino acids. The DNA of the CDR3 is TGTGCCAGCAGTACAGGGTGGGCCCGGGAACAGCCCCAGCATTTT. Its translation is CASSTGWAREQPQHF.

The rearrangement links TRBV19 to TRBJ2-1; 8 bases align to TRBD1. Germline assignment: CDR1 LNHDA and CDR2 SQIVND (reference sequence). The junction had 3 bases not matched to a gene; V was cut back by 5 bases and J by 3 bases. This CDR3 has 14 residues. This CDR3 reads CASSPDRDYNEQFF. The CDR3 DNA is TGTGCCAGTAGTCCGGACAGGGACTACAATGAGCAGTTCTTC.

This chain uses TRBV29-1 with TRBJ2-3, with 9 bases identical to TRBD1. J lost 3 bases, V lost 6 bases, and 4 bases had no gene match. The germline V gene has CDR1 SQVTM and CDR2 ANQGSEA. CDR3 size: 13 residues. The CDR3 here is CSVGQGMTDTQYF. The DNA for the CDR3 is TGCAGCGTCGGACAGGGGATGACAGATACGCAGTATTTT.

V and J are TRBV3-1 (or the pseudogene TRBV3-2) and TRBJ1-5; D not certain. The CDR3 length is 13 residues. Germline V gene data show CDR1 as LGHDT and CDR2 as YNNKEL (reference sequence). The V gene lost 4 bases and the J gene lost 13 bases, with 17 bases spanning the gap. Written as DNA, the CDR3 is TGTGCCAGCAGCCTCTCACAAACGGGATTTCAGCATTTT. As protein: CASSLSQTGFQHF.

The V call is TRBV11-2, the J call TRBJ1-1; no clear D. This CDR3 has 13 amino acids. Trimming took 5 bases from V and 4 from J, leaving 11 bases between them. Germline V lookup: CDR1 SGHAT, CDR2 FQNNGV. The CDR3 DNA reads as TGTGCCAGCAGCCCCGTCATGAGCACTGAAGCTTTCTTT. This sequence encodes CASSPVMSTEAFF.

The chain combines TRBV5-4 with TRBJ2-1; 7 nucleotides align to TRBD2. CDR3 length equals 14 residues. With V trimmed by 4 bases and J by 5 bases, 6 bases remained unmatched. Germline assignment: CDR1 SGHNT and CDR2 YYREEE (reference sequence). Here the CDR3 DNA reads TGTGCCAGCAGCGCCCGGGAGGCGGACAATGAGCAGTTCTTC. This translates into CASSAREADNEQFF.

The rearrangement links TRBV18 to TRBJ2-7; D remains unclear. The V end was cut by 1 base, the J end by 3 bases, with 10 bases between. Germline assignment: CDR1 KGHSH and CDR2 LQKENI. The CDR3 is made up of 14 amino acids. The chain's CDR3 is CASSPRQYLYEQYF. DNA of the CDR3: TGTGCCAGCTCACCACGGCAGTATCTCTACGAGCAGTACTTC.

The chain recombines TRBV9 with TRBJ2-7; TRBD2 might be the D (6 bases). Trimming pared 0 bases from V and 3 bases from J, leaving 16 bases between. CDR3 size: 16 residues. CDR1 is SGDLS, CDR2 YYNGEE, per germline. The CDR3 region has the DNA TGTGCCAGCAGCGTAGGCCCCCCGGGAGTGATCTACGAGCAGTACTTC. Its translation: CASSVGPPGVIYEQYF.

This chain uses TRBV5-4 with TRBJ1-1, with a tentative D call TRBD1 (6 bases). The CDR3 contains 14 residues. Germline CDR1 is SGHNT and CDR2 is YYREEE (reference sequence). V lost 4 bases to trimming and J lost 1 base, with 11 bases between them. CDR3 sequence (DNA): TGTGCCAGCAGCGCTCCCAGGGGGAACACTGAAGCTTTCTTT. This sequence encodes CASSAPRGNTEAFF.

This sequence joins TRBV18 and TRBJ1-2, with 9 positions matching TRBD1. CDR3 size: 14 residues. Per the germline V gene, CDR1 is KGHSH and CDR2 is LQKENI. J was trimmed by 5 bases and V by 5 bases; bases with no gene match: 6. The CDR3 sequence: CASSSGQGFYGYTF. CDR3 DNA sequence: TGTGCCAGCTCATCCGGACAGGGGTTTTATGGCTACACCTTC. Full variable domain (outside the CDR3, taken from reference TRBV18 and TRBJ1-2): NAGVMQNPRHLVRRRGQEARLRCSPMKGHSHVYWYRQLPEEGLKFMVYLQKENIIDESGMPKERFSAEFPKEGPSILRIQQVVRGDSAAYFCASSSGQGFYGYTFGSGTRLTVV.